This T cell receptor beta chain emerged from a study of T-cell memory formation after mild COVID-19. Study outcomes and limitations: CD4/CD8 balance characterized clones contracting day 15 to 85, and CD4+ skew characterized later expanders. The second-wave clones peaking on day 37 were not confirmed as SARS-CoV-2-specific.

Trimming removed 7 bases from V and 9 bases from J; junction bases left unmatched: 6. Germline V gene data show CDR1 as MNHEY and CDR2 as SMNVEV (reference sequence). The CDR3 contains 13 residues. TCRdb called the 5' RACE reads again in MiXCR, with one record for every CDR3 protein. The sample carries tens of thousands of distinct CDR3 sequences, about an eighth recorded once. In its sample, this clonotype was seen many times. Its target is unknown. What was sequenced was PBMCs or a T cell subset sorted from them (not recorded which). The receptor comes from a man aged 18 to 30 who had mild COVID-19 (a few samples of this study predate the infection). Cell type and time point are not known. This chain links TRBV27 with TRBJ2-3, with 11 nucleotides matching TRBD2. CDR3 DNA: TGTGCCAGCATTCCTAGCGGGGGGCCCACGCAGTATTTT. The encoded protein is CASIPSGGPTQYF.